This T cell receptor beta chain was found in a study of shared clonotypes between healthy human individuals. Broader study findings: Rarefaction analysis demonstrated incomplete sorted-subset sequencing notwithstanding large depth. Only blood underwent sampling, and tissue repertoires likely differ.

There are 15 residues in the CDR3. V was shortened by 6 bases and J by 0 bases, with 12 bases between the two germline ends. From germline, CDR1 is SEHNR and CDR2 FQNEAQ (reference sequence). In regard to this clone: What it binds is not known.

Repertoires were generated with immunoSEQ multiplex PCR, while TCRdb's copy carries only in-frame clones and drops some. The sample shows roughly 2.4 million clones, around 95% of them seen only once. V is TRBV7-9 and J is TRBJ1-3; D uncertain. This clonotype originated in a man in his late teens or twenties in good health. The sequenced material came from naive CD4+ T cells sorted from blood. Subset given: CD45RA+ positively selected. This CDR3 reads CASSTSGSSGNTIYF. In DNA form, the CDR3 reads TGTGCCAGCAGTACGAGCGGGAGCTCTGGAAACACCATATATTTT. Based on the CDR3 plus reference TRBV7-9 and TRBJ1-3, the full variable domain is DTGVSQNPRHKITKRGQNVTFRCDPISEHNRLYWYRQTLGQGPEFLTYFQNEAQLEKSRLLSDRFSAERPKGSFSTLEIQRTEQGDSAMYLCASSTSGSSGNTIYFGEGSWLTVV.